These T cell receptor beta chains were read from a single sample in a study of shared clonotypes between healthy human individuals. Sequencing was performed with immunoSEQ multiplex PCR; in TCRdb, only in-frame clones are kept and a portion is missing. The sample has some 2,500,000 clones; approximately 93% are singletons. Sequencing input: naive CD4+ T cells from PBMCs. The receptors originated from a young man in good health. Some clones in this sample may be carry-over from other donors' samples. Each CDR3 is given with its conserved first and last residue. The order of the fields is D gene, V gene, clone size, J gene, CDR3 DNA, CDR3 protein. D genes are given only for firm matches. The size of a clone is reported for some rows only, either as once, few or many, or as a class for expanded clones.

>TRBD2|TRBV18|.|TRBJ2-5
TGTGCCAGCTCACCCGGGACTAGCGGGAGTGGGCAAGAGACCCAGTACTTC
CASSPGTSGSGQETQYF
>.|TRBV2|few|TRBJ1-5
TGTGCCAGCAGTGAATTTCCCAATCAGCCCCAGCATTTT
CASSEFPNQPQHF
>TRBD2|TRBV4-2|once|TRBJ2-2
TGTGCCAGCAGCCAACTACTAGCGGCGAACACCGGGGAGCTGTTTTTT
CASSQLLAANTGELFF
>.|TRBV28|.|TRBJ1-5
TGTGCCAGCAGAGGGGGGCTGGGGAATCAGCCCCAGCATTTT
CASRGGLGNQPQHF
>.|TRBV6-5|.|TRBJ1-6
TGTGCCAGCAGTTTCAGACAGGCCGGGAGTAATTCACCCCTCCACTTT
CASSFRQAGSNSPLHF
>TRBD1|TRBV18|.|TRBJ2-7
TGTGCCAGCTCACCGACACTGACAGGGGGCCTTTACTTC
CASSPTLTGGLYF
>TRBD2|TRBV7-3|.|TRBJ2-2
TGTGCCAGCAGCCCCGGACTAGCGGGAACGAACACCGGGGAGCTGTTTTTT
CASSPGLAGTNTGELFF
>.|TRBV5-1|few|TRBJ1-1
TGCGCCAGCAGCTTGAGTGTCGGGGAAGCTTTCTTT
CASSLSVGEAFF
>.|TRBV5-1|.|TRBJ1-5
TGCGCCAGCAGCTTGGAATCAGGGGGCAATCAGCCCCAGCATTTT
CASSLESGGNQPQHF
>TRBD1|TRBV18|.|TRBJ2-7
TGTGCCAGCTCACCAGTGGGACAGGGAACCGAGCAGTACTTC
CASSPVGQGTEQYF
>.|TRBV7-9|.|TRBJ2-3
TGTGCCAGCAGCTGGGACTGGTTCAGCACAGATACGCAGTATTTT
CASSWDWFSTDTQYF
>.|TRBV11-1|.|TRBJ2-7
TGTGCCAGCAGCCAACAGGGAGCTGGCGAGCAGTACTTC
CASSQQGAGEQYF
>TRBD1|TRBV5-8|.|TRBJ1-1
TGTGCCAGCAGTCGAAGAAGGGGGCCGAACACTGAAGCTTTCTTT
CASSRRRGPNTEAFF
>.|TRBV10-3|.|TRBJ2-6
TGTGCCACTTCGGGCAGGGAAATGGTGATGCGCTCTGGGGCCAACGTCCTGACTTTC
CATSGREMVMRSGANVLTF
>TRBD2|TRBV6-5|once|TRBJ2-2
TGTGCCAGCAGTTTCTCGGCAGGGACTAGTTCCGGGGAGCTGTTTTTT
CASSFSAGTSSGELFF
>.|TRBV21-1|.|TRBJ2-5
TGTGCCAGCAGCTCTCCCGGGCTCCAGTACTTC
CASSSPGLQYF
>.|TRBV5-1|.|TRBJ2-2
TGCGCCAGCAGCTTGTCCCAGGGACGGGACACCGGGGAGCTGTTTTTT
CASSLSQGRDTGELFF
>.|TRBV29-1|.|TRBJ2-7
TGCAGCGTTGAAGAAGTGGGTAACGAGCAGTACTTC
CSVEEVGNEQYF
>.|TRBV5-6|.|TRBJ2-7
TGTGCCAGCAGCTTGGTTTACGAGCAGTACTTC
CASSLVYEQYF
>.|TRBV2|once|TRBJ1-1
TGTGCCAGCACCTCGACACTAAACACTGAAGCTTTCTTT
CASTSTLNTEAFF
>.|TRBV6-1|few|TRBJ1-1
TGTGCCAATTACAACATGAACACTGAAGCTTTCTTT
CANYNMNTEAFF
>TRBD1|TRBV5-1|.|TRBJ1-4
TGCGCCAGCAGCTTACAGGGGGTTCGGGAAAAACTGTTTTTT
CASSLQGVREKLFF
>TRBD2|TRBV7-3|.|TRBJ2-1
TGTGCCAGCAGCGAATTTAGCGGGAGTGCCGCCTACAATGAGCAGTTCTTC
CASSEFSGSAAYNEQFF